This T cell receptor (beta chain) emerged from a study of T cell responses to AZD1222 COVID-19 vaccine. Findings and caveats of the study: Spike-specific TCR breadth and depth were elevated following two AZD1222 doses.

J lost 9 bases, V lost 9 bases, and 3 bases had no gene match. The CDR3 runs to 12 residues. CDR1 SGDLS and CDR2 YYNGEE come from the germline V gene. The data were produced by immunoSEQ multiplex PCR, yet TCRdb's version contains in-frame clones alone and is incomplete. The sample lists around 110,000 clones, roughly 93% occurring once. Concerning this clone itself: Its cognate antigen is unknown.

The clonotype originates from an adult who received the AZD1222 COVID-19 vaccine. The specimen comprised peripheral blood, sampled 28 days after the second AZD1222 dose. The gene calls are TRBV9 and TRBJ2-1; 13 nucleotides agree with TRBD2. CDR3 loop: CATGLAGLEQFF. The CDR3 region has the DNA TGTGCCACGGGACTAGCGGGACTTGAGCAGTTCTTC.